This T cell receptor (beta chain) stems from a study of lymphopenia after photon versus proton radiotherapy. Generated by immunoSEQ multiplex PCR, the TCRdb table keeps only in-frame clones and is missing some. The profile shows some 30,000 clones, 87% of them singletons. Regarding this clone: Its antigen is currently unknown.

Trimming cost V 4 bases and J 7 bases, with 20 bases left between them. Germline values: CDR1 MNHEY, CDR2 SVGAGI. The CDR3 covers 15 residues. Findings and limits, study-wide: Better survival with proton therapy was suggested as possible, not demonstrated.

The chain carries TRBV6-5 and TRBJ2-7; D possibly uses TRBD1 or TRBD2 (6 bases each). The clonotype originates from a woman aged 55-69 years with cholangiocarcinoma. Some clones in this sample may be carry-over from other donors' samples. Sequencing was performed on peripheral blood, taken from a patient treated with proton-based radiotherapy. This CDR3 reads CASSSRDFEGGEQYF. The CDR3 nucleotides read TGTGCCAGCAGTTCCCGGGACTTCGAAGGGGGGGAGCAGTACTTC.